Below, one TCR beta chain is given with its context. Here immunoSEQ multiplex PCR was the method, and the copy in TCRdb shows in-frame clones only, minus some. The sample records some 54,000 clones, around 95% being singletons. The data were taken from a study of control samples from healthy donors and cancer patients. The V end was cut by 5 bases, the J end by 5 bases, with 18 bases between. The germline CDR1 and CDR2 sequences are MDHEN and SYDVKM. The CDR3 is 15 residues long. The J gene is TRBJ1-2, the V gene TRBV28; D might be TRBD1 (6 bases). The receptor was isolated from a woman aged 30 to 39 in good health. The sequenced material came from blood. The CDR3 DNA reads TGTGCCAGCAGTCTATACAGGGAAACTATTTATGGCTACACCTTC. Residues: CASSLYRETIYGYTF.